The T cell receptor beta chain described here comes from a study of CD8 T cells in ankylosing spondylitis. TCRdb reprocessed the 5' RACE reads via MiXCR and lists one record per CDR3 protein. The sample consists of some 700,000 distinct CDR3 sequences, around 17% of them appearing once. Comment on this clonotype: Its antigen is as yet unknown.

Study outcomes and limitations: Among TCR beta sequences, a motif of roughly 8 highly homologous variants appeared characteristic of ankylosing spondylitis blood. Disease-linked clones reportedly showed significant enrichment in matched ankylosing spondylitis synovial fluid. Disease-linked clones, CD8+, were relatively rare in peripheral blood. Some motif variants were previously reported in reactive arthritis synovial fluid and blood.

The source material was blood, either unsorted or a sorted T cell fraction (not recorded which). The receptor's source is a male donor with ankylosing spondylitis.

The CDR3 sequence: CASSQDRDLAEQYF. For the CDR3, the DNA is TGTGCCAGCAGTCAGGACAGGGACTTAGCCGAGCAGTACTTC. The genes are TRBV12-3 or TRBV12-4 and TRBJ2-7; 8 positions match TRBD1. Trimming at V came to 5 bases and at J to 6 bases, leaving 9 bases not matched to a gene. The CDR3 has 14 residues.